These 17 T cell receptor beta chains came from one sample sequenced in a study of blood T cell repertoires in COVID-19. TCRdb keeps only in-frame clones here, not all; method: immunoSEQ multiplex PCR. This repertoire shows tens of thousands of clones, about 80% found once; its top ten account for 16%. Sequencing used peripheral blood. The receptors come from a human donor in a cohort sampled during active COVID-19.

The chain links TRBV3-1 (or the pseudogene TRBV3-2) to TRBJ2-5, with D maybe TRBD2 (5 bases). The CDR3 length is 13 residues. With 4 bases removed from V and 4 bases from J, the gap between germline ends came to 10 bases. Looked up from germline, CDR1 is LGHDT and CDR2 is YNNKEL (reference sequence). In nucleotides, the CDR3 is TGTGCCAGCAGCCTTATGGGAGTAGAGACCCAGTACTTC. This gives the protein CASSLMGVETQYF.

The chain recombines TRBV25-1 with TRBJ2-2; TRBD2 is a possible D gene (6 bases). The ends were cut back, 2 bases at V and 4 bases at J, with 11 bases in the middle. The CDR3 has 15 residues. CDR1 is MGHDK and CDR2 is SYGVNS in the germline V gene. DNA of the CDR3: TGTGCCAGCAGTGAAGCGGGAAGGGTCACCGGGGAGCTGTTTTTT. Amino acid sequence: CASSEAGRVTGELFF.

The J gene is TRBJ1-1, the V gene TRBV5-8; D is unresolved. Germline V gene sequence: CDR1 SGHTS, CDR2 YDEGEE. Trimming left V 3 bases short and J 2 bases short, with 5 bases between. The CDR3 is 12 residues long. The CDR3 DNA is TGTGCCAGCAGCTACTACAACACTGAAGCTTTCTTT. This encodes CASSYYNTEAFF.

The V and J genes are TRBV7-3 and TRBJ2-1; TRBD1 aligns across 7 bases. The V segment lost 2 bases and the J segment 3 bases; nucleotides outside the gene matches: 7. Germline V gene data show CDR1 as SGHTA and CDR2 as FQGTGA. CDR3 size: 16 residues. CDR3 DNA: TGTGCCAGCAGCTTAGAGGGGGCTAGCCACTACAATGAGCAGTTCTTC. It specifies CASSLEGASHYNEQFF.

The CDR3 DNA reads as TGTGCCAGCAGTTACTCGAGATCGGCGGGAGAGACCTCGGAGTTCTTC. Translating gives CASSYSRSAGETSEFF. The chain carries TRBV6-2 or TRBV6-3 and TRBJ2-1; TRBD2 matches at 7 bases. Germline-derived CDR1 and CDR2 are MNHEY and SVGEGT. J was trimmed by 14 bases and V by 0 bases; bases with no gene match: 16. This CDR3 is 16 amino acids long.

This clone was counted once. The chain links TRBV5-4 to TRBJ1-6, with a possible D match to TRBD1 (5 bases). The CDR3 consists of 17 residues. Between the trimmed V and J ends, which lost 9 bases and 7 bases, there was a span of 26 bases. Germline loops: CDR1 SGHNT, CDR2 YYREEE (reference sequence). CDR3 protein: CATNRYGGPAGNSPLHF. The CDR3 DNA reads TGTGCCACAAACCGGTACGGGGGTCCAGCAGGGAATTCACCCCTCCACTTT.

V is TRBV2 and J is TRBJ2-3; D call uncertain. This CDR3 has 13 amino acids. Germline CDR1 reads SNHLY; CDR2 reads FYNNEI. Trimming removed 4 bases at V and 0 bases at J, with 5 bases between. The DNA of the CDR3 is TGTGCCAGCAGTGGTCCGAGCACAGATACGCAGTATTTT. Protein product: CASSGPSTDTQYF.

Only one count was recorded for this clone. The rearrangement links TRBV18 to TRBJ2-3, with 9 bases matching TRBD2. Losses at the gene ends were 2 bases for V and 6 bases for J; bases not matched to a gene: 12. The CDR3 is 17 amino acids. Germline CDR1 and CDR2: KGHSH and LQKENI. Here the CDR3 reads CASSPYEPGLAYDTQYF. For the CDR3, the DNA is TGTGCCAGCTCACCATACGAACCGGGACTAGCTTATGATACGCAGTATTTT.

As DNA, the CDR3 is TGCAGCGTTGCCAACCAAGAGACCCAGTACTTC. Residues: CSVANQETQYF. This sequence joins TRBV29-1 and TRBJ2-5; D call uncertain. Germline V lookup: CDR1 SQVTM, CDR2 ANQGSEA. There are 11 residues in the CDR3. V was cut by 4 bases and J by 0 bases, with 3 bases left in between.

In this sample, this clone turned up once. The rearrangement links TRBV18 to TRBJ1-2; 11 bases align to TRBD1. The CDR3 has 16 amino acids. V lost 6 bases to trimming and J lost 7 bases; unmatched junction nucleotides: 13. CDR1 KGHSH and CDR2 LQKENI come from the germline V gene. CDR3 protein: CASSPAGQGAGFGYTF. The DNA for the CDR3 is TGTGCCAGCTCGCCCGCCGGACAGGGGGCGGGCTTTGGCTACACCTTC. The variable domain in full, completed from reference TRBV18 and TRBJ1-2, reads NAGVMQNPRHLVRRRGQEARLRCSPMKGHSHVYWYRQLPEEGLKFMVYLQKENIIDESGMPKERFSAEFPKEGPSILRIQQVVRGDSAAYFCASSPAGQGAGFGYTFGSGTRLTVV.

The CDR3: CASSGVAGVLDTQYF. The CDR3 DNA reads TGTGCCAGCAGTGGTGTAGCGGGGGTTCTAGATACGCAGTATTTT. This chain links TRBV2 with TRBJ2-3, with TRBD2 identical over 9 bases. The germline gives CDR1 SNHLY, CDR2 FYNNEI. The junction had 7 bases not matched to a gene; V was cut back by 4 bases and J by 5 bases. The CDR3 has 15 amino acids. The complete variable domain, with remaining parts taken from reference TRBV2 and TRBJ2-3, reads EPEVTQTPSHQVTQMGQEVILRCVPISNHLYFYWYRQILGQKVEFLVSFYNNEISEKSEIFDDQFSVERPDGSNFTLKIRSTKLEDSAMYFCASSGVAGVLDTQYFGPGTRLTVL.

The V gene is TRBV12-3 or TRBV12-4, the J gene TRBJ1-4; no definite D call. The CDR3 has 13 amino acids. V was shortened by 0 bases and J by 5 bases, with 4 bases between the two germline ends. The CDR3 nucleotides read TGTGCCAGCAGTTTAGCCAGAAATGAAAAACTGTTTTTT. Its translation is CASSLARNEKLFF.

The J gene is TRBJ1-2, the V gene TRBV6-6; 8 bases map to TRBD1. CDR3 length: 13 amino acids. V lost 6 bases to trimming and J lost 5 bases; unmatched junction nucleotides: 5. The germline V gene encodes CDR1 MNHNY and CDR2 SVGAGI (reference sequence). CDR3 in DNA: TGTGCCAGCAGCTCGACAGGGGAATATGGCTACACCTTC. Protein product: CASSSTGEYGYTF.

The CDR3 reads CASRTAVNYGYTF. Here the CDR3 DNA reads TGTGCCAGCAGGACCGCGGTCAACTATGGCTACACCTTC. This chain connects TRBV6-5 to TRBJ1-2, with no clear D. Trimming stripped 6 bases from V and 2 bases from J, with 10 bases between. CDR1 and CDR2 from the germline V gene are MNHEY and SVGAGI. The CDR3 is 13 amino acids.

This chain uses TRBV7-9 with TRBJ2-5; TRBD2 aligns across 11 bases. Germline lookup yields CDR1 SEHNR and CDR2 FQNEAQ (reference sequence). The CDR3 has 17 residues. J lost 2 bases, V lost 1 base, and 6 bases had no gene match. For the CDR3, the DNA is TGTGCCAGCAGCTTAGAAATAGCGGGAGGGAATCAAGAGACCCAGTACTTC. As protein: CASSLEIAGGNQETQYF. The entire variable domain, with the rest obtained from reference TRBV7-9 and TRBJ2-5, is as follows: DTGVSQNPRHKITKRGQNVTFRCDPISEHNRLYWYRQTLGQGPEFLTYFQNEAQLEKSRLLSDRFSAERPKGSFSTLEIQRTEQGDSAMYLCASSLEIAGGNQETQYFGPGTRLLVL.

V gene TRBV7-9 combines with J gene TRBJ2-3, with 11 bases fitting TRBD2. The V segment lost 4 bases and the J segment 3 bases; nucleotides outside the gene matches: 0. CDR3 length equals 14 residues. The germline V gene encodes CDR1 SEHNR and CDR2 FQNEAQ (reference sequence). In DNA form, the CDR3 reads TGTGCCAGCAGCTCTAGCGGGAGGACAGATACGCAGTATTTT. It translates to CASSSSGRTDTQYF.

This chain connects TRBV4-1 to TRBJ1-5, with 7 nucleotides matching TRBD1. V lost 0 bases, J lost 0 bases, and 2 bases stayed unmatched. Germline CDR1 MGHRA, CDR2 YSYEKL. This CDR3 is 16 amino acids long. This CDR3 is CASSQDRGSSNQPQHF. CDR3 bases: TGCGCCAGCAGCCAAGACAGGGGGAGTAGCAATCAGCCCCAGCATTTT.